This TCR beta chain was sequenced for a study of shared clonotypes between healthy human individuals. V shed 2 bases and J shed 1 base, with 0 bases lying between them. This CDR3 has 11 residues. Germline V gives CDR1 SEHNR, CDR2 FQNEAQ (reference sequence). CD45RO-negative, CCR7-positively selected cells formed the naive CD8 fraction, excluding terminally differentiated effector memory CD45RA+ cells. This clone has a handful of counts. Other DNA sequences within the sample encode an identical CDR3. This table comes from immunoSEQ multiplex PCR, and its TCRdb copy is limited to in-frame clones, with some not included. Of about 2 million clones listed, approximately 94% are singletons.

The chain carries TRBV7-9 and TRBJ2-7; D remains unclear. Sequencing was performed on naive CD8+ T cells sorted from blood. This sequence originates from a man between 18 and 35 years old in good health. The CDR3 protein is CASSLSYEQYF. The DNA of the CDR3 is TGTGCCAGCAGCTTATCCTACGAGCAGTACTTC.